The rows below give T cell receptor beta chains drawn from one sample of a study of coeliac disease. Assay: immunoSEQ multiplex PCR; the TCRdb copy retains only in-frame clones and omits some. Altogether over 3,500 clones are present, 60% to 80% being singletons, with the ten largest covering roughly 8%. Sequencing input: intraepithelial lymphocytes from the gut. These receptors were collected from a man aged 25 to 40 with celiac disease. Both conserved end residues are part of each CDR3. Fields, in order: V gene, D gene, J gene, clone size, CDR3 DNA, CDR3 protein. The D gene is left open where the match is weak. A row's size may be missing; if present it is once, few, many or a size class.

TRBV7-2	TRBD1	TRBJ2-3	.	TGTGCCAGCAGCGCAGGACAGGGGGCGGGTACGCAGTATTTT	CASSAGQGAGTQYF
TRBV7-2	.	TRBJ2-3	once	TGTGCCAGCAGCTTAAACGGCGGCCGCACAGATACGCAGTATTTT	CASSLNGGRTDTQYF
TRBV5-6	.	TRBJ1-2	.	TGTGCCAGCAGCTTGTCTCTCAGGGCTCGTCGTGGCTACACCTTC	CASSLSLRARRGYTF
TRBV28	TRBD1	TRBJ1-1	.	TGTGCCAGCAGTTCAAAGACCGGTGGGACAGACGATACCATGAACACTAAAGCTTTCTTT	CASSSKTGGTDDTMNTKAFF
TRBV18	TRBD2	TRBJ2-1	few	TGTGCCAGCTCACTAGCGGGCTACAATGAGCAGTTCTTC	CASSLAGYNEQFF
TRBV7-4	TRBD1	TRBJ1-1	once	TGTGCCAGCTACCTTACGACAGGGCCCACTGAAGCTTTCTTT	CASYLTTGPTEAFF
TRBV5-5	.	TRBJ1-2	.	TGTGCCAGCAGTCCCGCGGCCGGACAGAACTATGGCTACACCTTC	CASSPAAGQNYGYTF
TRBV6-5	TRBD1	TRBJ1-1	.	TGTGCCAGCAGTTCTTGGACAGGAGGCACTGAAGCTTTCTTT	CASSSWTGGTEAFF
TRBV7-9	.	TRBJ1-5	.	TGTGCCGGTCAAGCGGGCAATCAGCCCCAGCATTTT	CAGQAGNQPQHF
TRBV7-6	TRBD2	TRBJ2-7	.	TGTGCCAGCAGCCTAGGACTAGCGGGAGGTTCGGGTGAGCAGTACTTC	CASSLGLAGGSGEQYF
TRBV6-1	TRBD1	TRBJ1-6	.	TGTGCCAGCAGTGAAGTTCCCGGGACAGGTAGATCACCCCTCCACTTT	CASSEVPGTGRSPLHF
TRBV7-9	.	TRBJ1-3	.	TGTGCCTGTAAGCTTCAGGGTTTTTCTGGAAACACCATATATTTT	CACKLQGFSGNTIYF
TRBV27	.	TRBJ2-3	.	TGTGCCAGCAGTCAACAGGTAGTCACAGATACGCAGTATTTT	CASSQQVVTDTQYF
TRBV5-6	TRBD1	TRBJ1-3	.	TGTGCCAGCAGCCGGACAGGGACTGTGCTCTCTGGAAACACCATATATTTT	CASSRTGTVLSGNTIYF
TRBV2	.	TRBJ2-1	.	TGTGCCAGCAGTCAAACAGGACAGCTTTTCTACAATGAGCAGTTCTTC	CASSQTGQLFYNEQFF
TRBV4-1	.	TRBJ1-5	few	TGCGCCAGCAGCCAAGTTGGCCTTAATCAGCCCCAGCATTTT	CASSQVGLNQPQHF
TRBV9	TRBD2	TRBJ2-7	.	TGTGCCAGCAGCGTAGGAAGCGGGAGGCCCTCCTACGAGCAGTACTTC	CASSVGSGRPSYEQYF
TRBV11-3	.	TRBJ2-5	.	TGTGCCAGCAGCAGGGGCCGAGAGACCCAGTACTTC	CASSRGRETQYF
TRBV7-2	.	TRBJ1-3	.	TGTGCCAGCAGCTTAACGACAGCCACTGGAAACACCATATATTTT	CASSLTTATGNTIYF
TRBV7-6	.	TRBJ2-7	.	TGTGCCAGCAGCGTCACCGGGACACACTCCTACGAGCAGTACTTC	CASSVTGTHSYEQYF
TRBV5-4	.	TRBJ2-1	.	TGTGCCAGCAGCCTGGGGGCCAGGTTAACACCTACCTACAATGAGCAGTTCTTC	CASSLGARLTPTYNEQFF
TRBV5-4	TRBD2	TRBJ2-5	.	TGTGCCAGCAGCTTTAGCGGGAGCCCCCAGGAGACCCAGTACTTC	CASSFSGSPQETQYF
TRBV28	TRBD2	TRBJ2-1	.	TGTGCCAGCAGTCGTATGCGGGAGGGCTCCAATGAGCAGTTCTTC	CASSRMREGSNEQFF
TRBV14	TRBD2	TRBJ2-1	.	TGTGCCAGCAGCCAAGAGCTAGCGGGATCCTACAATGAGCAGTTCTTC	CASSQELAGSYNEQFF
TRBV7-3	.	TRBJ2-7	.	TGTGCCAGCAGCTTAACCGGGTCCTCCCCCTACGAGCAGTACTTC	CASSLTGSSPYEQYF
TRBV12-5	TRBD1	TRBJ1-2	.	TGTGCTAGTGGTACCGCAGGGGGCTGGGATGACTACACCTTC	CASGTAGGWDDYTF